Sequencing of this TCR beta chain was carried out in a study of radiation and T cells in renal cell carcinoma (dated by TCRdb to the early 2020s). As for the study more broadly: A total of under 60 samples underwent TCR beta sequencing, made up of about 26 tumors and about 27 peripheral blood samples. Across all 50 or so samples, 4 million or so unique CDR3 nucleotide sequences encoding over 2.5 million unique CDR3 amino acid sequences were identified.

The immunoSEQ kit was used, according to the manufacturer's recommendations, to generate TCR beta libraries from genomic DNA. To prepare libraries, a first multiplex PCR with proprietary primers was run, followed by a second PCR that added unique barcodes, and a bead cleanup was done after each round. A kit-provided positive control reaction and a negative control reaction were included in every sample batch. The final libraries were assessed on an Agilent 4200 TapeStation D1000 ScreenTape, pooled by volume, and quantified by qPCR. Sequencing was performed on an Illumina NextSeq500 with a MidOutput 150-cycle cartridge, and 156 Read1 and 15 Index1 cycles were run with kit custom primers. The pooled library was loaded at 0.95 to 1 pM with about 20% PhiX control spiked in. In the paper's pipeline: Vendor-processed data were analyzed in R, and a clonotype was defined as all T cells sharing the same CDR3 nucleotide sequence. In the clone abundance analyses, frequencies were normalized to the 10,000 most abundant clones in each sample. Public T cell clones, which averaged fewer than five per sample, were excluded before analysis. Dominant motif analysis used ImmunoMap with the PAM10 matrix, gap penalty 30 and homology threshold 0.3; motifs with cumulative frequency at least 0.01 counted as dominant. Tumor-enriched clonotypes and baseline blood-enriched clonotypes were defined as those with an abundance difference of at least 32-fold between compartments. Tumor-blood repertoire similarity was measured with the Baroni-Urbani and Buser coefficient, and group comparisons used two-tailed Wilcoxon tests in R. This is the immuneACCESS table as TCRdb keeps it, with only in-frame sequences that have V and J called. A part of the clones is gone; compared with another copy, unresolved V genes explain less than half, and the rest is unexplained. V, J and clone size derive from that table, while D and trimming were established from the DNA sequence. The sample table contains 4,000 to 6,500 clones; only one count was recorded for 55% of them. The top ten constitute about half of the sample.

After removal of 4 bases from V and 5 bases from J, the junction retains 4 bases not matched to a gene. The CDR3 covers 13 residues, taking in both the cysteine and the phenylalanine. Only the CDR3 region is kept as DNA, spanning 39 bases read in frame from base 1. The germline V gene (reference sequence) yields GTSNPN for CDR1 and SVGIG for CDR2. The time point label, read with the paper, signifies: tumor resected at nephrectomy. Sample treatment or condition, as interpreted from the label and publication: 15 Gy SBRT to primary tumor, nephrectomy 4 weeks later. The samples were drawn from a clinical trial, where primary renal cell carcinomas were treated with 15 Gy of stereotactic body radiation therapy and then removed by nephrectomy 4 weeks afterward. All patients had renal cell carcinoma with clear cell pathology. Tumor processing involved mechanical dissociation, digestion with collagenase/hyaluronidase at 37 degrees C, handling in gentleMACS C tubes, and storage in liquid nitrogen. The QIAamp DNA Blood Mini Kit (Qiagen) was used to prepare genomic DNA for TCR sequencing. The analyses included just those samples that passed every quality control check.

To note about this clone: Its antigen has not been determined. Base-call qualities are not available, and no considerably larger clone is one nucleotide away.

Here is what the overall study found, with its caveats: Irradiated tumors showed higher TCR clonality than controls, with the top 100 clonotypes averaging roughly 50% of the repertoire versus roughly 40% in nephrectomy-only tumors. The single-armed trial design could not address effects of radiation dose or scheduling on the TCR repertoire. Because no pretreatment tumor biopsies were available, whether clonotypes were present in the tumor at baseline could not be determined. In blood, the top tumor clonotypes increased from baseline to 2 weeks after radiation and then shrank by 4 weeks, which suggests a temporary expansion of tumor-resident clones. Because only small tumor regions of roughly 1 g were available, the study did not capture intratumoral heterogeneity. A greater number of dominant CDR3 motifs was detected in irradiated tumors than in control tumors, and a larger share of the repertoire was occupied by these motifs in irradiated tumors than in control tumors.

This receptor was identified in a man between 60 and 75 years old with renal cell carcinoma. The chain is made from TRBV30 and TRBJ2-7; 11 nucleotides in the junction match TRBD2. The sample here was tumor tissue, taken from a patient whose treatment included radiotherapy and nephrectomy. The CDR3 region: CAWTSGRINEQYF. The DNA is as follows: TGTGCCTGGACTAGCGGGAGGATCAACGAGCAGTACTTC. The entire variable domain, with the stretches around the CDR3 drawn from the reference TRBV30 and TRBJ2-7 proteins, is SQTIHQWPATLVQPVGSPLSLECTVEGTSNPNLYWYRQAAGRGLQLLFYSVGIGQISSEVPQNLSASRPQDRQFILSSKKLLLSDSGFYLCAWTSGRINEQYFGPGTRLTVT.